This record looks at one T cell receptor beta chain sequence and its context. With 3 bases clipped from V and 4 bases from J, the junction kept 16 bases outside the gene matches. CDR3 size: 19 residues. CDR1 and CDR2 from the germline V gene are SGHRS and YFSETQ. The Seattle patients joined while their infection was active and were tracked longitudinally afterward. The record originates from a study of blood T cell repertoires in COVID-19. Across the whole study: Samples taken during acute and convalescent COVID-19 were collected in the United States, Italy and Spain. In each case, the material was cDNA or gDNA derived from T cells, B-cell-depleted T cells, or PBMCs.

Under the authors' procedure: Quantification of nucleated cells was approximated via reference gene primer amplification. Clones were sequenced by immunoSEQ multiplex PCR, and TCRdb holds only the in-frame ones, with some missing. That table gives V, J and clone size, and the DNA gave D and trimming. The sample lists about 420,000 clones, 70% to 90% occurring once. Material for sequencing was peripheral blood. The sequence was collected from a man in his late teens or twenties with COVID-19, enrolled during active disease. V is TRBV5-1 and J is TRBJ1-2, with 12 bases matching TRBD1. Here the CDR3 DNA reads TGCGCCAGCAGCTACTCCCCCGGGACAGGGGGCGGTTTTGGCTATGGCTACACCTTC. It codes for CASSYSPGTGGGFGYGYTF.